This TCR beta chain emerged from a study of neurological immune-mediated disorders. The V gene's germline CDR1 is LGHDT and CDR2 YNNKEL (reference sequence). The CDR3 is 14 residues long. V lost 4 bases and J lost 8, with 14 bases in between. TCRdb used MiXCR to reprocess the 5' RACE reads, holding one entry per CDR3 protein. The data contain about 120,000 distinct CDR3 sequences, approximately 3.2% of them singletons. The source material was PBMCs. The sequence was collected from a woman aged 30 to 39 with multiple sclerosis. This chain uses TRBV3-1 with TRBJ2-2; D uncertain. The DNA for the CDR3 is TGTGCCAGCAGCCGCTTCGAGTTTTCGGGGGAGCTGTTTTTT. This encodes CASSRFEFSGELFF.